Sequencing of this T cell receptor (beta chain) was carried out in a study of blood T cell repertoires in COVID-19. As for the study in general: COVID-19 samples from acute and convalescent phases originated in the United States, Italy and Spain.

The CDR3 runs to 13 residues. Looked up from germline, CDR1 is SGHKS and CDR2 is YYEKEE (reference sequence). V lost 3 bases and J lost 5, with 8 bases in between. Clones were read by immunoSEQ multiplex PCR, and TCRdb kept only the in-frame ones, dropping some. The table records fewer than 400,000 clones, around 84% of them present only once. The receptor's source is a woman aged 18-35 years with acute or convalescent COVID-19. Sequencing used peripheral blood. The rearrangement links TRBV5-5 to TRBJ1-4, with D possibly being TRBD1 (5 bases). CDR3 region: CASSSTANEKLFF. DNA of the CDR3: TGTGCCAGCAGCTCGACAGCGAATGAAAAACTGTTTTTT.